This T cell receptor (beta chain) was observed in a study of cytomegalovirus exposure and HLA in healthy donors (dated 2017 in TCRdb). Regarding the research as a whole: According to an earlier analysis of a few hundred of the donors, 150 million to 200 million T cells yielded 117 million unique TCR beta sequences and about 280 Gb of sequence data. A handful of DR-DQ haplotypes were treated as single units for association and clustering because of strong linkage in the cohort. Donor age, sex, ethnicity and CMV serostatus were compiled alongside the repertoire data. In the later analysis, no new phenotypic data were used to find candidate immune exposures; instead, reliance was placed on TCR beta sequences and their occurrence across donors. Every repertoire in the discovery cohort had been generated on one and the same sequencing platform. To decide whether each TCR beta V gene segment behaved as functional or pseudogenic, an earlier analysis of approximately 620 of the donors relied on high-throughput TCR beta sequencing. In addition to the first cohort of approximately 650 subjects, a separate validation cohort of 130 or so different subjects was used. Among some 400 genotyped donors of the cohort, an average of 235,054 unique TCR beta nucleotide sequences were sequenced per donor, about a sixth of them non-productive. To predict cytomegalovirus infection status, the study combined high-throughput TCR immunosequencing, statistical association of individual TCRs with disease status, and machine learning. Typing coverage varied by locus: roughly 629-640 donors for A, B, C, DRB1 and DQB1; 522 for DQA1; about 600 for DPA1; roughly 470 for DPB1. About 300 gigabases of sequencing data and 75 million to 85 million unique TCR sequences made up an early release that covered several hundred HLA-typed donors. The study aimed to test whether signatures of past pathogen exposure could be identified by cataloging public T cell receptors. Among the roughly 400 genotyped donors, around 79% belonged to the genetic ancestry cluster associated with self-reported Caucasian donors. A later analysis re-examined previously published TCR beta repertoires from roughly 650 donors and added high-resolution HLA genotyping to investigate patterns of TCR occurrence. A later genetic analysis used genome-wide SNP genotypes for about 55% of the 666 donors, treating that subset as a discovery cohort. The T cell repertoires of several hundred subjects were profiled by immunosequencing and related to cytomegalovirus serostatus. Both class I and class II loci were covered by HLA typing, at four-digit resolution.

V and J are truncated by 7 bases and 3 bases respectively, leaving an intervening sequence of 22 bases. Counted from cysteine to phenylalanine, this CDR3 has 17 amino acids. Just the 51-base CDR3 DNA is kept, in frame starting at base 1. CDR1 and CDR2, looked up from the germline V gene (reference sequence), are MNHEY and SMNVEV. Library preparation was by the immunoSEQ multiplex PCR assay. For the multiplex PCR, a mixture combining 60 forward primers for TCR Vbeta segments and 13 reverse primers for TCR Jbeta segments was used. Amplification of the CDR3 region of rearranged TCR beta genes was performed with a multiplex PCR assay on genomic DNA. On the Illumina HiSeq System, the amplified TCR beta libraries were sequenced as 87-base-pair reads. Turning to the authors' computational methods: A later analysis counted about 80 million unique TCR beta chains across the 670 or so repertoires, and some 12 million of these chains were shared by at least two donors. Raw reads were error-corrected and collapsed into unique sequences by a nearest-neighbor algorithm in which closely related sequences were merged to remove PCR and sequencing errors. Alignment of CDR3 sequences to IMGT reference sequences was used to assign V, D and J gene segments. Each retained sequence needed at least a six-nucleotide match to both a V gene segment and a J gene segment. Rearrangements were classified as productive when the CDR3 lacked stop codons and remained in frame with V and J, and all other rearrangements were classified as non-productive. Following IMGT convention, CDR3 was defined as the stretch from the second conserved V-encoded cysteine to the conserved J-encoded phenylalanine. Sequences without an unambiguous match to a single V gene segment were excluded from the earlier analysis of about 640 of the donors. An earlier analysis of 587 of the donors classified V segments as functional when productive rearrangements were above 56.7% and as segregating when the standard deviation between donors was above 5%. A statistical classification framework was built for diagnosing cytomegalovirus status from the catalog of TCR beta chain sequences. In a later analysis, V and J genes were assigned by comparing TCR nucleotide sequences against IMGT/GENE-DB human TR gene sequences. The TCRdist pipeline was used in a later analysis to assign CDR3 sequences and most-parsimonious VDJ recombination scenarios. In a later analysis, every TCR beta chain was defined by the combination of its CDR3 amino acid sequence and its V-gene family, and reads without a unique V-gene family were dropped. To address suspected cross-contamination and a sequencing artifact, a later analysis removed around 600 highly shared, low-generation-probability nucleotide sequences. For each public chain, a later analysis derived a clonal expansion index from normalized ranks of inferred template counts within each repertoire. In a later analysis, generation probabilities were computed using a VDJ recombination model fitted to out-of-frame rearrangements, and the results were checked against IGoR. A later analysis scored TCR-TCR, TCR-HLA and TCR-CMV co-occurrence with hypergeometric tests, applying a repertoire-size bias correction to TCR pairs. To estimate false discovery rates, a later analysis permuted the HLA or CMV assignments 20 times. In a later analysis, co-occurring TCRs were grouped using DBSCAN, and TCRdist sequence similarity was added for clustering within HLA-allele-positive subsets. Co-occurrence clustering excluded repertoires with fewer than 30,000 or more than 120,000 public chains, plus five with anomalous nucleotide sharing. As stored in TCRdb, this immuneACCESS dataset retains in-frame rearrangements with V and J assigned. A fraction of the clones does not appear; measured against another copy, unresolved V genes explain less than half of the discrepancy, and the remainder lacks a known reason. The V and J calls and clone size were taken over from that table, and D and trimming were inferred from the DNA. The sample includes over 250,000 clones, with roughly two thirds observed a single time. About 2.1% of the sample goes to the ten largest clones.

With regard to this clone: This clone's antigen is unknown. The record has no base qualities; no much larger clone is one base away.

The cohort comprised 670 or so healthy bone marrow donors. At the time of sampling, all cohort members were nominally healthy, though unrecorded immune exposures were likely present. The donor tested CMV seronegative and was one of the 352 seronegative cohort members. Each donor provided a peripheral blood sample, and peripheral blood mononuclear cells were used for TCR beta sequencing. The Qiagen DNeasy Blood Extraction Kit was used to extract genomic DNA from the blood cell samples. The investigation overall reported the following: A later genetic analysis associated a missense DCLRE1C variant with V-gene and J-gene trimming of TCR beta chains, and an independent cohort replicated the association. A further reported finding was that TCR beta sequences accurately predicted the HLA-A and HLA-B alleles for most subjects in the first cohort. The earlier analysis of some 560 of the donors excluded some 15 rarely observed V segments, including chromosome 9 orphons, because counts were too low. A later analysis associated 15,000 to 20,000 TCR beta sequences with specific HLA alleles at a false discovery rate of 0.05. It was suggested by the authors that the approach could potentially be generalized to other disease states and immunological phenotypes. According to a later analysis, most CMV-associated TCR beta chains appeared to be HLA-restricted, and the HLA associations seemed to be driven largely by CMV exposure. Because some donors lacked HLA typing at each locus, the association tests relied only on the typed subset. Three of the identified cytomegalovirus-associated TCR beta chains were confirmed in vitro to be specific for cytomegalovirus antigens. Compared with equally common non-associated chains, HLA-associated TCR beta chains in a later analysis were more clonally expanded and had lower generation probabilities. CMV serostatus was the only immune exposure information available for the cohort. A later genetic analysis reported fewer N-insertions in productive TCRs among donors in an Asian-associated ancestry cluster than the approximately 700-donor mean. Most TCR sequences were seen in very few donors, while some public TCRs were found in many individuals. A later analysis reported that several top co-occurrence clusters appeared linked to parvovirus B19, influenza, CMV and Epstein-Barr virus. Assigning TCR associations to individual alleles was difficult when HLA alleles, especially DR and DQ, strongly co-occurred. The classifier was reported to diagnose cytomegalovirus status with high specificity and sensitivity in both the original and validation cohorts. Presence/absence analyses assumed roughly uniform sequencing depth across donors, an assumption that may not hold. An earlier analysis of some 590 of the donors showed that most TCR beta V segments appeared in productive rearrangements either about 90% or about 30% of the time, which broadly matched IMGT annotations. In this cohort, only TCR beta chains were sequenced, and detectable features were limited by the absence of alpha or paired-chain data. In the study, 150 to 200 TCR beta chains were listed as associated with cytomegalovirus. Because the 87-base-pair reads could not distinguish some IMGT-functional V segments, including TRBV6-2 and TRBV6-3, those segments were excluded. Correlated functional status among segregating V segments might be attributable to linkage disequilibrium, but an unknown experimental factor could not be ruled out. A later analysis found that TCR association rates varied across HLA loci, with DRB1 alleles showing the most associated TCRs and HLA-C alleles the fewest. A cluster of highly shared sequence variants was judged likely to be a technical artifact of the sequencing pipeline.

The sample comprised PBMCs. Recombination linked TRBV27 to TRBJ2-1; a tentative D match to TRBD2 spans 7 bases. The TCR originated in a female donor in good health and CMV-seronegative. This receptor carries the CDR3 CASTPLGGASIYNEQFF. The bases are TGTGCCAGCACTCCGTTGGGGGGGGCGTCCATCTACAATGAGCAGTTCTTC.